Shown below are 14 T cell receptor beta chains from a single sample sequenced in a study of T cell changes during pregnancy in multiple sclerosis. TCRdb's copy holds only in-frame clones and misses some; the assay was immunoSEQ multiplex PCR. The table has 40,000 or so clones, roughly 91% seen once; the top ten hold 5% to 6.5%. Specimen: CD8+ T cells from peripheral blood mononuclear cells, collected in the second trimester of pregnancy. The receptors were gathered from a female donor with multiple sclerosis, enrolled in a pregnancy study.

The CDR3 loop reads CASSLSQYYEQYF. The CDR3 DNA sequence: TGTGCCAGCAGTTTATCTCAGTACTACGAGCAGTACTTC. The chain employs TRBV27 and TRBJ2-7; no definite D call. Germline V gene data show CDR1 as MNHEY and CDR2 as SMNVEV (reference sequence). The CDR3 is 13 amino acids. Trimming removed 0 bases at V and 3 bases at J, with 6 bases between.

The V gene is TRBV2, the J gene TRBJ2-1; D ambiguous. This CDR3 region has 16 residues. V was shortened by 6 bases and J by 3 bases, with 18 bases between the two germline ends. The V gene's germline CDR1 is SNHLY and CDR2 FYNNEI. The DNA for the CDR3 is TGTGCCAGCAGCGAAAGCCTGACGAGCGTCTACAATGAGCAGTTCTTC. Translating gives CASSESLTSVYNEQFF.

The chain links TRBV6-5 to TRBJ1-1; 7 nucleotides align to TRBD1. Germline CDR1 reads MNHEY; CDR2 reads SVGAGI. J lost 1 base, V lost 6 bases, and 2 bases had no gene match. This CDR3 is 13 amino acids long. For the CDR3, the DNA is TGTGCCAGCAGGTGGACAGGGAACACTGAAGCTTTCTTT. As protein: CASRWTGNTEAFF.

V and J are TRBV10-3 and TRBJ1-2, with D possibly TRBD1 on 5 matching bases. V lost 5 bases, J lost 3 bases, and 16 bases lay in between. This CDR3 comprises 15 residues. Germline CDR1 and CDR2: ENHRY and SYGVKD. In nucleotides, the CDR3 is TGTGCCATCAGTCCCACCGGGGGTGCCCACTATGGCTACACCTTC. Its translation is CAISPTGGAHYGYTF.

The count of this clone is one. The chain employs TRBV18 and TRBJ1-2; the D is unclear. Germline V CDR1 and CDR2: KGHSH, LQKENI. The CDR3 has 14 amino acids. Trimming removed 3 bases at V and 6 bases at J, with 14 bases between. CDR3 sequence reads: CASSPGRVYHGYTF. The CDR3 DNA reads as TGTGCCAGCTCACCCGGCCGGGTGTACCATGGCTACACCTTC. Drawing the rest from reference TRBV18 and TRBJ1-2, the complete variable domain is NAGVMQNPRHLVRRRGQEARLRCSPMKGHSHVYWYRQLPEEGLKFMVYLQKENIIDESGMPKERFSAEFPKEGPSILRIQQVVRGDSAAYFCASSPGRVYHGYTFGSGTRLTVV.

The chain couples TRBV5-4 to TRBJ2-5; 11 bases agree with TRBD2. This CDR3 region has 16 residues. Germline V gives CDR1 SGHNT, CDR2 YYREEE (reference sequence). Unmatched junction bases numbered 4, after V lost 0 bases and J lost 3 bases. CDR3 protein: CASSLAKLAGEETQYF. DNA of the CDR3: TGTGCCAGCAGCTTGGCCAAACTAGCGGGAGAAGAGACCCAGTACTTC.

This clone was counted a single time. The rearrangement joins TRBV7-2 to TRBJ2-1, with no clear D. The CDR3 extends over 14 amino acids. V lost 5 bases and J 5 bases, leaving 13 bases between the germline ends. Germline-derived CDR1 and CDR2 are SGHTA and FQGNSA. This CDR3 is CASSTSLDNNEQFF. CDR3 bases: TGTGCCAGCAGCACGTCGCTAGATAACAATGAGCAGTTCTTC.

This sequence joins TRBV13 and TRBJ2-1; 10 bases fit TRBD1. With 5 bases clipped from V and 4 bases from J, the junction kept 5 bases outside the gene matches. The CDR3 sequence is 15 residues long. Germline V gene data show CDR1 as PRHDT and CDR2 as FYEKMQ (reference sequence). The CDR3 DNA follows: TGTGCCAGCAGCCCCGGGGACAGGGGTTACAATGAGCAGTTCTTC. Its translation is CASSPGDRGYNEQFF.

The CDR3 DNA follows: TGCAGCGTTGAATCACCAGCGGGGGACTCCTACGAGCAGTACTTC. It translates to CSVESPAGDSYEQYF. The genes are TRBV29-1 and TRBJ2-7, with 8 bases matching TRBD2. V gave up 2 bases and J gave up 0 bases; unmatched junction bases: 6. This CDR3 contains 15 residues. CDR1 and CDR2 (germline): SQVTM, ANQGSEA.

The chain is built from TRBV27 and TRBJ1-1; D might be TRBD1 (5 bases). Germline V lookup: CDR1 MNHEY, CDR2 SMNVEV (reference sequence). The CDR3 extends over 13 amino acids. Between the trimmed V and J ends, which lost 5 bases and 0 bases, there was a span of 7 bases. Here the CDR3 DNA reads TGTGCCAGCAGTGCGACAGTGAACACTGAAGCTTTCTTT. Translating gives CASSATVNTEAFF.

The chain links TRBV5-1 to TRBJ1-1, with D possibly being TRBD1 (6 bases). The CDR3 loop spans 13 amino acids. Trimming took off 4 bases at V and 1 base at J, with 8 bases between the two ends. Germline V CDR1 and CDR2: SGHRS, YFSETQ. The CDR3 DNA reads TGCGCCAGCAGCCACAGGGCGAACACTGAAGCTTTCTTT. This translates into CASSHRANTEAFF.

The chain carries TRBV19 and TRBJ1-5; perhaps TRBD1 as D (5 bases). This CDR3 has 14 amino acids. V was cut by 3 bases and J by 3 bases, with 9 bases left in between. Germline V lookup: CDR1 LNHDA, CDR2 SQIVND (reference sequence). CDR3 bases: TGTGCCAGTAGTATGGGGCTCGCCAATCAGCCCCAGCATTTT. Translated, it gives CASSMGLANQPQHF.

The chain joins TRBV7-9 to TRBJ2-2; perhaps TRBD2 as D (5 bases). This CDR3 is 14 amino acids long. Germline CDR1 SEHNR, CDR2 FQNEAQ (reference sequence). With 2 bases removed from V and 5 bases from J, the gap between germline ends came to 9 bases. CDR3 nucleotides: TGTGCCAGCAGCTTAACGAGGGAAACCGGGGAGCTGTTTTTT. It codes for CASSLTRETGELFF. The whole variable domain, filled in from reference TRBV7-9 and TRBJ2-2, reads DTGVSQNPRHKITKRGQNVTFRCDPISEHNRLYWYRQTLGQGPEFLTYFQNEAQLEKSRLLSDRFSAERPKGSFSTLEIQRTEQGDSAMYLCASSLTRETGELFFGEGSRLTVL.

The chain is built from TRBV7-6 and TRBJ1-1; TRBD1 matches at 8 bases. From germline, CDR1 is SGHVS and CDR2 FNYEAQ. This CDR3 is 16 amino acids long. V was pared by 3 bases and J by 4 bases, with 10 bases of the junction left unmatched. In DNA form, the CDR3 reads TGTGCCAGCAGCTTGTGGGGACAGGAGGGGGCCACTGAAGCTTTCTTT. Encoded protein: CASSLWGQEGATEAFF.